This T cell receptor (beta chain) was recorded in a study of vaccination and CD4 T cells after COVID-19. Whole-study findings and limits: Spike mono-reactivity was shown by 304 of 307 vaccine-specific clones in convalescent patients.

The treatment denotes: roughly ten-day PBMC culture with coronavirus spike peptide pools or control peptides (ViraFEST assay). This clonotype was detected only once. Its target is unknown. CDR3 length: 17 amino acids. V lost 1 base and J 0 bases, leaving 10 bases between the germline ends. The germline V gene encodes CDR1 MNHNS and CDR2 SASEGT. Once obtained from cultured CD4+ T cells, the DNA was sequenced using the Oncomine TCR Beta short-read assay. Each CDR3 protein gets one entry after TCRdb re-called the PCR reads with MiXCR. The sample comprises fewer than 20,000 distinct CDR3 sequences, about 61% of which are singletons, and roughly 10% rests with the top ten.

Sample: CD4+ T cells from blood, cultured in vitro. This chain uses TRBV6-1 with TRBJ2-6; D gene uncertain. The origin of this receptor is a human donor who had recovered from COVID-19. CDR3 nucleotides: TGTGCCAGCAGTGAAGGATTATTAGACTCTGGGGCCAACGTCCTGACTTTC. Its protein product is CASSEGLLDSGANVLTF.